The entry below describes one TCR beta chain. This clone's antigen is unknown. Base qualities are not at hand, and no much larger clone is one base apart. From its cysteine to its phenylalanine, the CDR3 spans 14 amino acids. CDR3 DNA is the only sequence kept; it has 42 bases, read in frame from the first base. Sequences MGHRA (CDR1) and YSYEKL (CDR2) are obtained from the germline V gene. V is reduced by 4 bases and J by 3 bases, leaving a spacing of 13 bases between them. This sample is drawn from a study of blood T cells in healthy people across ages (dated by TCRdb to the mid-2010s). Regarding the complete study: Template switching captured roughly one uniquely barcoded TCR beta cDNA molecule per two T cells in model experiments. Age-related changes in TCR beta repertoire diversity were measured in the study by deep sequencing normalized with unique cDNA molecular identifiers. Four age groups were formed from the donors: young (average about 17 years), middle-aged (approximately 40), aged (more than 55) and long-lived (around 82). Two additional independent replicas of 1 million unique cDNA reads from the same blood draw were analyzed for two donors (one aged 18 to 30 and one aged 80 or older).

The paper's findings and limits, for the study overall: As age increased, observed TCR beta diversity per million T cells dropped in a roughly linear way, and a significant reduction was already evident by age 40. The CMV infection status of donors was not known, potentially confounding age-related changes in expanded clonotypes. A strong correlation was found between observed TCR beta diversity and the percentage of naive T cells measured by flow cytometry. Estimates of total diversity based on one million sequenced T cells were regarded as lower bounds and as underestimates. Since profiling was done on bulk unsorted PBMCs, naive and antigen-experienced compartments could not be conclusively compared. Compared with the aged group, more naive CD4+ T cells, fewer expanded clones and increased TCR diversity were shown by the long-lived group, suggesting age selection.

The roughly 39 donors, aged about 6 to 100 years, were systemically healthy Caucasian individuals from Russia. Approximately 9.3 milliliters of peripheral blood were collected from each donor into EDTA-treated Vacutainer tubes. Ficoll-Paque density-gradient centrifugation was used to isolate PBMCs, with at least 7 million per sample. Trizol reagent was used to extract total RNA from the PBMCs, yielding at least 6 micrograms per sample. For every donor, an aliquot of PBMCs went through flow cytometry to measure the percentages of naive CD45RAhigh/CD27high T cells. The library was generated by 5' RACE. TCRdb names Illumina HiSeq 2500 as the instrument used. A second PCR of roughly 7 to 11 cycles was performed with a sample-barcoded 5' primer and a J-beta primer mix. A template-switch 5' adaptor carrying 12 random nucleotides introduced a unique molecular identifier onto each TCR beta cDNA molecule. At least 3 million CDR3-containing paired-end reads were obtained from each sample. All of the RNA was converted into first-strand cDNA using the Mint cDNA synthesis kit, with a TRBC-specific oligonucleotide serving as the primer. After uracil-DNA glycosylase treatment, a first 18-cycle PCR used universal primers M1SS and BC2_uni_R on all cDNA. The study's processing was this. For normalization, 1 million high-quality reads, each with a distinct molecular identifier, were randomly selected from each sample. Reads with shared molecular identifiers were discarded instead of being binned into consensus sequences. MiTCR, with a Q25 quality threshold and the strictest error-elimination algorithm, was used for CDR3 identification, clonotype clustering and error correction. A nonparametric unseen species model with Euler transformation was used to estimate a lower bound on total TCR beta diversity. TCRdb trimmed the raw reads at Q25, called clones with MiXCR and kept productive beta chains. Every CDR3 protein is listed once, alongside the most common genes and DNA of its rows. It is TCRdb's table, rather than the study itself, that gives the V and J calls and clone size. For this sample there are more than 900,000 distinct CDR3 sequences; about 28% appear just once. The top ten clones comprise around 9.6% of the sample.

This same sample was also taken into another study, of T cells of mothers and their children. The second source states: Donors were nine systemically healthy Caucasian individuals: three mothers and their six children. cDNA synthesis consumed the entire amount of extracted RNA, loaded at roughly 1.5 ug RNA in each 15 ul reaction. In the second PCR, the M1S primer added sample barcodes and 2-4 random nucleotides. Over 9.5 million TCR beta CDR3 reads were obtained for each mother, and millions of reads were obtained for each child. Thymic selection shapes the output of TCR recombination in a similar way in related and unrelated pairs, and inherited differences have a minor effect. Normalized repertoire overlap was always found to be slightly, but never significantly, higher in related mother-child pairs than in unrelated mother-child pairs. No persistent microchimeric T cell clones were detected, at a sensitivity of approximately 90 clones per million clonotypes. Deep NGS was used in the study to compare the TCR beta repertoires of mothers and children and to look for features that separate related mother-child pairs from unrelated individuals. The mean age was around 40 +/- 4 years for the mothers and approximately 11 +/- 4 years for the children. After adapter ligation with NEBNext reagents, the libraries were sequenced on Illumina HiSeq 2000 with 100+100 nt paired-end reads. To avoid cross-contamination, the mother libraries and the child libraries were prepared a month apart and sequenced in separate runs. For each donor, between about 500,000 and 2,100,000 distinct TCR beta clonotypes were identified. Naive TCR beta clonotypes were estimated from low-frequency clonotypes matched to each donor's FACS-determined naive share, without sorting.

The V and J genes are TRBV4-1 and TRBJ2-7; no D gene is confidently identified. Sequencing was performed on blood. This receptor was obtained from a woman aged 40 to 55 in good health. The CDR3 has the sequence CASSRMGFLYEQYF. The bases read TGCGCCAGCAGCCGGATGGGGTTCCTCTACGAGCAGTACTTC.